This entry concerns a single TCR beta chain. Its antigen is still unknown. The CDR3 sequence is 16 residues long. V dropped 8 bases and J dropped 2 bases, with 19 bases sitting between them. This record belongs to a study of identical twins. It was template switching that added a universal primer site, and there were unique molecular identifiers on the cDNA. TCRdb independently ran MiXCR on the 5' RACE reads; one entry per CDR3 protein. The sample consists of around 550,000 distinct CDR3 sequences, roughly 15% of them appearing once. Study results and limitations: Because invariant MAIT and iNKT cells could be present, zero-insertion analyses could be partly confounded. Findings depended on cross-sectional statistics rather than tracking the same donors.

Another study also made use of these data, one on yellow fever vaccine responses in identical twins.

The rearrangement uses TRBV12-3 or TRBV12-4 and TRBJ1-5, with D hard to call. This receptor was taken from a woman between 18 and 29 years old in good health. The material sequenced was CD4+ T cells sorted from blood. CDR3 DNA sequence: TGTGCCAGCGGGAAGGACGGGCCTTGGGGCAATCAGCCCCAGCATTTT. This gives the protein CASGKDGPWGNQPQHF.